The T cell receptor beta chain under discussion was sequenced for a study of blood T cell repertoires in COVID-19 (dated by TCRdb to about 2020). A note on the overall study: The collaborator samples originated in the United States, Italy and Spain and spanned the acute and convalescent phases of COVID-19. The prospective study material was composed of cDNA or gDNA derived from T cells, B-cell-depleted T cells, or PBMCs. Deeply sampled blood TCRbeta repertoires from subjects exposed to, actively infected with, or recovered from COVID-19 were included in the dataset. The repertoires were released in a freely available public database intended as a resource for research on the immune response to SARS-CoV-2. The samples were drawn from two sources: the first 160 participants of the ongoing ImmuneRACE study, and 1,200 or so subjects contributed by 6 global collaborators. The sample metadata nearly always contained a de-identified subject ID, COVID-19 status, age in years and sex. HLA class I and class II types, where available, came from metadata supplied by the sample provider rather than from assay-based typing.

General findings and caveats noted by the study authors: The amount of clinical and demographic metadata varied by source and participant and was provided uncurated.

In the prospective study, participants were roughly 18 to 95 years old, resided in under 30 geographic areas of the United States, and were enrolled through a virtual design. To assign participants to cohorts, the prospective study relied on clinical history that participants themselves reported in a screening survey and a study questionnaire. Exposed participants had been in contact, within 2 weeks of entering the study, with a person who had a PCR-confirmed or clinician-diagnosed case of COVID-19. Mobile phlebotomists in the prospective study collected whole blood, serum and a nasopharyngeal or oropharyngeal swab from every participant. Prospective study participants could optionally give additional blood draws and questionnaires over an approximately 2-month period. Before DNA extraction, prospective study blood samples were shipped either frozen or at room temperature. TCRbeta CDR3 regions were amplified from genomic DNA using the immunoSEQ Assay, a bias-controlled multiplex PCR. In the paper's pipeline: The number of nucleated cells in each sample was estimated from the amplification of reference gene primers within the assay. To quantify the absolute abundance of each unique TCRbeta CDR3 rearrangement, sequence reads were collapsed and filtered. For each sample, productive Simpson clonality was calculated by taking the square root of Simpson's diversity index across productive rearrangements. TCRdb obtained this table from immuneACCESS and retained in-frame rearrangements with V and J assigned. These tables miss some clones; where compared with another copy, unresolved V genes account for less than half of the shortfall, and the remainder is unexplained. Clonal size and the V and J genes are those of that table, whereas D and trimming came from the DNA. For this sample the table gives 400,000 to 500,000 clones, of which 70% to 90% were detected only once. The ten largest clones take up 1.4% to 1.5% of the sample.

V ends up 2 bases short and J 8 bases short, with an unmatched junction base count of 11. Taken from the germline V gene, the CDR1 and CDR2 loops are MNHEY and SVGEGT. The CDR3 measures 17 amino acids from cysteine to phenylalanine. Solely the CDR3 DNA is kept, with 51 bases framed from the first base. With respect to this clone: It has no known antigen specificity. Base quality data are lacking; no much larger clone is found one base away.

The specimen was PBMCs or T cells enriched from blood (not recorded which). The rearrangement combines TRBV6-2 or TRBV6-3 with TRBJ2-1; 11 bases in between match TRBD2. The receptor comes from a woman aged 18-35 years who had been exposed to COVID-19. The base sequence is TGTGCCAGCAGTTACGCAATTAGCGGGGGGGCTCTGGATGAGCAGTTCTTC. Its product reads: CASSYAISGGALDEQFF.